The 18 T cell receptor beta chains below were found in one sample sequenced in a study of shared clonotypes between healthy human individuals. Produced via immunoSEQ multiplex PCR; TCRdb's table is partial and in-frame only. This sample carries hundreds of thousands of clones, approximately 96% of them seen once, and the ten largest clones take about 0.11%. Naivety among CD8 cells was defined by CD45RO negativity and positive CCR7 selection, thereby excluding terminally differentiated effector memory CD45RA+ cells. Sequences were obtained from naive CD8+ T cells sorted from blood. Source of these receptors: a woman in her 30s in good health.

V usage is TRBV4-2 and J usage is TRBJ2-5, with 10 bases fitting TRBD2. The DNA end lines up better with TRBJ2-7; the J call may be wrong. This CDR3 is built from 17 residues. Per the germline V gene, CDR1 is LGHNA and CDR2 is YNFKEQ. CDR3 bases: TGTGCCAGCAGCCAAGATTGGGCTAGCGGGAGCTCCTACGAGCAGTACTTC. Its protein product is CASSQDWASGSSYEQYF.

To note about this clone: Other nucleotide sequences in the sample specify the same CDR3. The chain joins TRBV9 to TRBJ2-1; 9 positions agree with TRBD1. Germline V CDR1 and CDR2: SGDLS, YYNGEE. V gave up 4 bases and J gave up 0 bases; unmatched junction bases: 2. The CDR3 runs to 15 residues. The CDR3 DNA is TGTGCCAGCAGCCCGGGACAGGGCTCCTACAATGAGCAGTTCTTC. The encoded protein is CASSPGQGSYNEQFF.

This chain uses TRBV2 with TRBJ2-7; tentatively, D is TRBD1 or TRBD2 (5 bases each). Trimming removed 7 bases from V and 7 bases from J, with 17 bases in between. The length of the CDR3 is 13 residues. CDR1 is SNHLY, CDR2 FYNNEI, per germline. The CDR3 DNA is TGTGCCAGCACCGGGACGGGAATTAGGGAGCAGTACTTC. It translates to CASTGTGIREQYF.

The rearrangement joins TRBV6-1 to TRBJ2-3; 9 positions match TRBD2. V shed 0 bases and J 4 bases; nucleotides not matched to a gene: 8. The CDR3 contains 17 residues. Germline V lookup: CDR1 MNHNS, CDR2 SASEGT. The CDR3: CASSEAPSGASPDTQYF. The DNA of the CDR3 is TGTGCCAGCAGTGAAGCCCCTAGCGGGGCCTCCCCAGATACGCAGTATTTT.

This clone was found once. The chain carries TRBV13 and TRBJ1-1; a possible D gene is TRBD1 (6 bases). Trimming left V 7 bases short and J 2 bases short, with 17 bases between. Germline lookup yields CDR1 PRHDT and CDR2 FYEKMQ (reference sequence). The CDR3 consists of 15 residues. This CDR3 reads CASIPGGQGNTEAFF. The CDR3 nucleotides are TGTGCCAGCATTCCCGGGGGGCAGGGAAACACTGAAGCTTTCTTT.

The rearrangement joins TRBV13 to TRBJ2-1; possible D gene TRBD2, 5 bases. V lost 0 bases and J 0 bases, leaving 9 bases between the germline ends. The CDR3 runs 16 residues. CDR1 is PRHDT and CDR2 is FYEKMQ in the germline V gene (reference sequence). The CDR3 protein is CASSLGVSGSYNEQFF. The CDR3, as DNA: TGTGCCAGCAGCTTAGGCGTGAGCGGCTCCTACAATGAGCAGTTCTTC.

The genes are TRBV5-4 and TRBJ2-7; 8 bases match TRBD2. Germline assignment: CDR1 SGHNT and CDR2 YYREEE (reference sequence). This CDR3 comprises 12 residues. V was pared by 7 bases and J by 6 bases, with 6 bases of the junction left unmatched. CDR3 amino acids: CASASGPGEQYF. In DNA form, the CDR3 reads TGTGCCAGCGCTAGCGGGCCCGGCGAGCAGTACTTC. Using reference TRBV5-4 and TRBJ2-7 for the parts outside the CDR3, the full variable domain is ETGVTQSPTHLIKTRGQQVTLRCSSQSGHNTVSWYQQALGQGPQFIFQYYREEENGRGNFPPRFSGLQFPNYSSELNVNALELDDSALYLCASASGPGEQYFGPGTRLTVT.

V is TRBV10-1 and J is TRBJ1-1, with D possibly being TRBD1 (5 bases). The CDR3 sequence is 14 residues long. Germline V gives CDR1 WNHNN, CDR2 SYGVQD (reference sequence). Between the trimmed V and J ends, which lost 0 bases and 3 bases, there was a span of 8 bases. CDR3 DNA sequence: TGCGCCAGCAGTGAGTCTCGGGACTACACTGAAGCTTTCTTT. The encoded protein is CASSESRDYTEAFF.

The rearrangement joins TRBV4-2 to TRBJ1-5; possibly TRBD1 for D (6 bases). The V gene lost 8 bases and the J gene lost 1 base, with 15 bases spanning the gap. The V gene's germline CDR1 is LGHNA and CDR2 YNFKEQ. There are 15 residues in the CDR3. The CDR3 protein is CASAQTGTSNQPQHF. CDR3 DNA sequence: TGTGCCAGCGCCCAAACCGGGACAAGCAATCAGCCCCAGCATTTT.

This sequence joins TRBV29-1 and TRBJ2-1; TRBD2 agrees at 12 bases. This CDR3 comprises 12 residues. V shed 7 bases, J shed 12 bases, and the junction held 7 bases outside the gene matches. Germline V gene lookup returns CDR1 SQVTM and CDR2 ANQGSEA. In DNA form, the CDR3 reads TGCAGCGGACTAGCGGGAGAGGTTCTGCAGTTCTTC. Translating it yields CSGLAGEVLQFF.

The rearrangement joins TRBV13 to TRBJ2-7; D remains unclear. The CDR3 spans 14 residues. Germline CDR1 is PRHDT and CDR2 is FYEKMQ (reference sequence). Trimming cost V 0 bases and J 1 base, with 7 bases left between them. The CDR3 reads CASSLGQSSYEQYF. In DNA, the CDR3 is TGTGCCAGCAGCTTAGGCCAATCTTCCTACGAGCAGTACTTC.

This clone was seen once. The V call is TRBV4-1, the J call TRBJ1-2; no clear D. Germline V gene lookup returns CDR1 MGHRA and CDR2 YSYEKL. The length of the CDR3 is 16 residues. V lost 0 bases and J lost 2, with 13 bases in between. CDR3 protein: CASSQDRAVPNYGYTF. Here the CDR3 DNA reads TGCGCCAGCAGCCAAGATCGGGCGGTCCCCAACTATGGCTACACCTTC.

The V gene is TRBV13, the J gene TRBJ1-2; TRBD1 might be the D (6 bases). The CDR3 extends over 14 amino acids. V was pared by 5 bases and J by 0 bases, with 10 bases between. Germline CDR1 reads PRHDT; CDR2 reads FYEKMQ (reference sequence). The CDR3 region is CASSGDRSNYGYTF. The CDR3 nucleotides are TGTGCCAGCAGCGGCGACAGGTCTAACTATGGCTACACCTTC. Full variable domain (remainder filled in from reference TRBV13 and TRBJ1-2): AAGVIQSPRHLIKEKRETATLKCYPIPRHDTVYWYQQGPGQDPQFLISFYEKMQSDKGSIPDRFSAQQFSDYHSELNMSSLELGDSALYFCASSGDRSNYGYTFGSGTRLTVV.

The genes are TRBV2 and TRBJ2-5; TRBD1 agrees at 10 bases. V lost 7 bases and J lost 5; bases outside the gene matches: 10. The germline CDR1 and CDR2 sequences are SNHLY and FYNNEI. This CDR3 spans 15 amino acids. CDR3 residues: CASKVTGGNTETQYF. The CDR3 nucleotides are TGTGCCAGCAAAGTGACAGGGGGCAATACGGAGACCCAGTACTTC.

The rearrangement joins TRBV14 to TRBJ2-2, with D uncertain. V dropped 3 bases and J dropped 4 bases, with 6 bases sitting between them. CDR3 length equals 13 residues. The germline V gene encodes CDR1 SGHDN and CDR2 FVKESK. CDR3 residues: CASSHVRTGELFF. The CDR3 bases are TGTGCCAGCAGCCATGTGCGCACCGGGGAGCTGTTTTTT.

This clone was found once. This chain uses TRBV27 with TRBJ2-7; 7 bases are shared with TRBD2. Trimming removed 4 bases from V and 4 bases from J; junction bases left unmatched: 7. There are 14 residues in the CDR3. Germline lookup yields CDR1 MNHEY and CDR2 SMNVEV (reference sequence). Written as DNA, the CDR3 is TGTGCCAGCAGTTCGGGAGGAGTAGAGTACGAGCAGTACTTC. Amino acids: CASSSGGVEYEQYF.

The V and J genes are TRBV28 and TRBJ1-5; no definite D call. V lost 10 bases and J 9 bases, leaving 16 bases between the germline ends. Germline values: CDR1 MDHEN, CDR2 SYDVKM. The CDR3 sequence is 12 residues long. The DNA for the CDR3 is TGTGCCACCATGACGGTCCCCGGGCCCCAGCATTTT. The encoded protein is CATMTVPGPQHF.

V and J are TRBV4-2 and TRBJ1-5; tentatively, D is TRBD1 (5 bases). Germline V gene lookup returns CDR1 LGHNA and CDR2 YNFKEQ. CDR3 length equals 15 residues. With 1 base removed from V and 0 bases from J, the gap between germline ends came to 7 bases. CDR3 protein: CASSQGQYSNQPQHF. CDR3 in DNA: TGTGCCAGCAGCCAAGGACAGTATAGCAATCAGCCCCAGCATTTT.